Listed below are T cell receptor beta chains from one sample, sequenced in a study of cytomegalovirus exposure and HLA in healthy donors. Method: immunoSEQ multiplex PCR; TCRdb's copy keeps in-frame clones and lacks some. The sample shows around 71,000 clones, roughly 64% of them seen only once. Sequenced sample: PBMCs. The receptors were gathered from a man in his thirties or forties in good health and CMV-seropositive. Both conserved end residues are part of each CDR3. D genes are given only for firm matches. Clone size is not always given. Where it is, it says once, few, many or a class for expanded clones.

D	J	size	V	CDR3	DNA
TRBD2	TRBJ2-7	once	TRBV28	CASSYFSGGSYEQYF	TGTGCCAGCAGTTACTTTAGCGGGGGCTCCTACGAGCAGTACTTC
-	TRBJ2-1	-	TRBV14	CASGGRGGSYNEQFF	TGTGCCAGCGGGGGGAGGGGGGGCTCCTACAATGAGCAGTTCTTC
TRBD1	TRBJ2-7	-	TRBV4-1	CASSQEGTGVYEQYF	TGCGCCAGCAGCCAGGAGGGGACAGGGGTTTACGAGCAGTACTTC
-	TRBJ2-7	-	TRBV29-1	CSVTEPPLEQYF	TGCAGCGTTACCGAACCCCCTCTCGAGCAGTACTTC
-	TRBJ2-3	-	TRBV7-6	CASSLPGQTDTQYF	TGTGCCAGCAGCTTGCCGGGACAAACAGATACGCAGTATTTT
-	TRBJ2-5	-	TRBV4-1	CASSQPDNQETQYF	TGCGCCAGCAGCCAACCGGACAACCAAGAGACCCAGTACTTC
-	TRBJ1-2	few	TRBV5-1	CASSPEWEDYGYTF	TGCGCCAGCAGCCCTGAATGGGAGGACTATGGCTACACCTTC
TRBD1	TRBJ2-2	-	TRBV29-1	CSAKGGQGKVGELFF	TGCAGCGCTAAAGGGGGACAGGGTAAAGTGGGGGAGCTGTTTTTT
-	TRBJ2-5	-	TRBV27	CASSFSPGDWETQYF	TGTGCCAGCAGTTTTTCCCCAGGGGATTGGGAGACCCAGTACTTC
-	TRBJ1-1	-	TRBV10-3	CAIRVTEGGMNTEAFF	TGTGCCATCAGGGTAACGGAGGGGGGGATGAACACTGAAGCTTTCTTT
-	TRBJ1-5	once	TRBV6-6	CASSPGGNNQPQHF	TGTGCCAGCAGTCCTGGGGGGAACAATCAGCCCCAGCATTTT
TRBD2	TRBJ2-1	-	TRBV5-5	CASNDLRLASYNEQFF	TGTGCCAGCAACGACCTTAGACTAGCGTCCTACAATGAGCAGTTCTTC
-	TRBJ1-2	-	TRBV10-3	CAISEWEGNYGYTF	TGTGCCATCAGTGAGTGGGAGGGGAACTATGGCTACACCTTC
-	TRBJ2-3	-	TRBV5-1	CASSLDGDPRTDTQYF	TGCGCCAGCAGCTTGGACGGGGATCCTCGCACAGATACGCAGTATTTT
-	TRBJ2-2	-	TRBV7-9	CASSLPGGTNTGELFF	TGTGCCAGCAGCCTACCAGGCGGGACGAACACCGGGGAGCTGTTTTTT
TRBD2	TRBJ2-1	-	TRBV5-1	CASSPGTSGRAGYNEQFF	TGCGCCAGCAGCCCAGGGACTAGCGGGAGGGCCGGATACAATGAGCAGTTCTTC
TRBD1	TRBJ2-7	-	TRBV5-4	CASSLLTGDPYEQYF	TGTGCCAGCAGCTTGTTAACAGGGGACCCCTACGAGCAGTACTTC